A selection of T cell receptor beta chains follows, all from one sample in a study of control samples from healthy donors and cancer patients. Using immunoSEQ multiplex PCR, the repertoire was profiled, and TCRdb retains in-frame clones only, with some absent. The sample holds some 29,000 clones, nearly 90% seen once. The sample consisted of formalin-fixed, paraffin-embedded tissue. All receptors come from a female donor with melanoma. CDR3s include the opening cysteine and the closing phenylalanine or tryptophan. Each record gives: clone size, D gene, V gene, CDR3 protein. D genes are given only for firm matches. Only part of the rows carry a size: once, few, many, or a class if the clone is expanded.

. . TRBV6-1 CASSERGQSPPPLHF
. . TRBV12-3/TRBV12-4 CASSFAGPDTQYF
. TRBD1 TRBV18 CASSPPATGIGQPQHF
. . TRBV3-1/TRBV3-2 CASTLPGANEQFF
few TRBD1 TRBV18 CASSLTGMVTDTQYF
. . TRBV6-4 CASSPYGAYNEQFF
. . TRBV10-3 CAISGPLYGYTF
. TRBD1 TRBV6-5 CASSSTGGATEAFF
. . TRBV6-1 CASSEGLFNYGYTF
. . TRBV6-5 CASRVPRGDTQYF